This T cell receptor beta chain was sequenced for a study of T cells expressing NK-cell markers. General study results and limits: These clonotypes additionally ranked first within the CD3+CD56-NKG2C+ fraction of several donors.

As to this clonotype: Its specificity is unknown.

From the 5' RACE reads, TCRdb lists one entry per CDR3 protein and no DNA. The sample has about 160,000 distinct CDR3 sequences. The specimen was blood T cells: a sorted CD56 or NKG2C T cell subset, CD4+ or CD8+ T cells, or bulk PBMC T cells (not recorded which). The source of this sequence is a woman between 18 and 75 years old in good health.

The CDR3 sequence: CSARPATSTDTQYF. The V and J genes are TRBV20-1 and TRBJ2-3. Germline lookup yields CDR1 DFQATT and CDR2 SNEGSKA (reference sequence). CDR3 length equals 14 residues.